The following is a T cell receptor (beta chain) sequence with its context. Its target is not known. The CDR3 sequence is 15 residues long. Germline CDR1 is MGHRA and CDR2 is YSYEKL. V lost 4 bases, J lost 5 bases, and 5 bases stayed unmatched. These data originate in a study of cytomegalovirus exposure and HLA in healthy donors. Notes on the study in general: Among TCR sequences, most were rare, though some public TCRs appeared in many donors.

The PCR was carried out with 60 Vbeta primers and 13 Jbeta primers. Produced via immunoSEQ multiplex PCR; TCRdb's table is partial and in-frame only. In all, the sample yields tens of thousands of clones. Specimen: PBMCs. J is TRBJ2-1 and V is TRBV4-1; 10 bases line up with TRBD1. The sequence derives from a female donor in good health and CMV-seropositive. The CDR3: CASSPPGQGNNEQFF. CDR3 in DNA: TGCGCCAGCAGCCCCCCGGGACAGGGGAACAATGAGCAGTTCTTC.